Shown below are 19 T cell receptor beta chains from a single sample sequenced in a study of shared clonotypes between healthy human individuals. Repertoires were generated with immunoSEQ multiplex PCR, while TCRdb's copy carries only in-frame clones and drops some. Seen here are more than 550,000 clones, approximately 77% observed once, and the top ten hold under 2%. Sequenced material: memory CD4+ T cells sorted from blood. Subset of the sample: CD45RA-negative fraction. These receptors all stem from a young woman in good health.

The rearrangement joins TRBV6-1 to TRBJ2-7, with TRBD1 matching 9 bases. There are 14 residues in the CDR3. Germline V gene sequence: CDR1 MNHNS, CDR2 SASEGT. V shed 4 bases, J shed 5 bases, and the junction held 6 bases outside the gene matches. In DNA form, the CDR3 reads TGTGCCAGCAGTGTGGGACAGGGAATCAACGAGCAGTACTTC. Translated, it gives CASSVGQGINEQYF.

About this clone: Other DNA sequences within the sample encode an identical CDR3. This chain links TRBV4-1 with TRBJ2-2; 7 nucleotides align to TRBD2. The germline V gene encodes CDR1 MGHRA and CDR2 YSYEKL. The CDR3 contains 16 residues. V shed 0 bases, J shed 6 bases, and the junction held 7 bases outside the gene matches. The CDR3 reads CASSQEGSGRAGELFF. The CDR3 DNA follows: TGCGCCAGCAGCCAAGAGGGGTCAGGGAGGGCCGGGGAGCTGTTTTTT.

The V gene is TRBV5-1, the J gene TRBJ1-1; possibly TRBD1 for D (5 bases). The CDR3 sequence is 17 residues long. CDR1 SGHRS and CDR2 YFSETQ come from the germline V gene. Deletions cut 0 bases from V and 2 bases from J, with 17 bases between. The CDR3 loop is CASSLAARGGFNTEAFF. The CDR3 DNA is TGCGCCAGCAGCTTGGCAGCCCGGGGGGGATTTAACACTGAAGCTTTCTTT. Looking up the rest from reference TRBV5-1 and TRBJ1-1 gives the full variable domain: KAGVTQTPRYLIKTRGQQVTLSCSPISGHRSVSWYQQTPGQGLQFLFEYFSETQRNKGNFPGRFSGRQFSNSRSEMNVSTLELGDSALYLCASSLAARGGFNTEAFFGQGTRLTVV.

The chain links TRBV7-9 to TRBJ2-1; weak D call: TRBD2 (5 bases). Germline V gene sequence: CDR1 SEHNR, CDR2 FQNEAQ (reference sequence). This CDR3 comprises 15 residues. V was trimmed by 3 bases and J by 0 bases, leaving 9 bases between them. The CDR3 coding sequence is TGTGCCAGCAGCTTTCCGGGAAGCTCCTACAATGAGCAGTTCTTC. Amino acid sequence: CASSFPGSSYNEQFF.

The genes are TRBV7-2 and TRBJ2-1, with D uncertain. Deletions cut 5 bases from V and 3 bases from J, with 14 bases between. The length of the CDR3 is 15 residues. Germline V gene sequence: CDR1 SGHTA, CDR2 FQGNSA. The DNA of the CDR3 is TGTGCCAGCAGCCTAGTTGCGCTGGGCTACAATGAGCAGTTCTTC. Its protein product is CASSLVALGYNEQFF.

The genes are TRBV5-1 and TRBJ1-4; D gene ambiguous. The CDR3 has 14 residues. Trimming removed 5 bases at V and 8 bases at J, with 16 bases between. Germline V CDR1 and CDR2: SGHRS, YFSETQ. The CDR3 region is CASRFGGEGEKLFF. The DNA of the CDR3 is TGCGCCAGCAGATTCGGCGGAGAAGGGGAAAAACTGTTTTTT.

This clone was counted only a few times. The chain uses TRBV20-1 and TRBJ1-4; possible D gene TRBD1, 5 bases. Trimming took off 6 bases at V and 15 bases at J, with 17 bases between the two ends. CDR1 is DFQATT, CDR2 SNEGSKA, per germline (reference sequence). The CDR3 runs to 11 residues. The CDR3 bases are TGCAGTGCATTCGACCGGGGCTTAGTGTTTTTT. Translating gives CSAFDRGLVFF.

The chain uses TRBV13 and TRBJ2-7; 7 positions match TRBD1. The CDR3 runs 14 residues. Germline V gene data show CDR1 as PRHDT and CDR2 as FYEKMQ (reference sequence). V shed 5 bases and J 2 bases; nucleotides not matched to a gene: 6. CDR3 sequence (DNA): TGTGCCAGCAGCCCCCCGGGACAGCCCTACGAGCAGTACTTC. Translation: CASSPPGQPYEQYF.

This chain joins TRBV14 and TRBJ2-1, with 11 bases matching TRBD2. Losses at the gene ends were 4 bases for V and 5 bases for J; bases not matched to a gene: 7. The CDR3 has 16 residues. Germline-derived CDR1 and CDR2 are SGHDN and FVKESK. The CDR3 loop reads CASSPFGTSGDNEQFF. CDR3 in DNA: TGTGCCAGCAGCCCGTTTGGGACTAGCGGCGACAATGAGCAGTTCTTC.

This clone was observed a few times. The chain carries TRBV19 and TRBJ2-7; weak D call: TRBD1 (8 bases). CDR1 is LNHDA, CDR2 SQIVND, per germline (reference sequence). This CDR3 is built from 14 residues. V was clipped by 4 bases and J by 5 bases, with 15 bases between them. The CDR3 DNA follows: TGTGCCAGTAGTAGTACAGGGGGAGGGAACGAGCAGTACTTC. Protein product: CASSSTGGGNEQYF.

In nucleotides, the CDR3 is TGTGCCAGCAGTCCCTCGGACTACCCGAGCTCCTACAATGAGCAGTTCTTC. Translating gives CASSPSDYPSSYNEQFF. The gene calls are TRBV27 and TRBJ2-1, with D perhaps TRBD2 (6 bases). The CDR3 spans 17 residues. CDR1 is MNHEY, CDR2 SMNVEV, per germline (reference sequence). Trimming pared 5 bases from V and 0 bases from J, leaving 17 bases between.

V gene TRBV19 combines with J gene TRBJ2-3, with 7 bases identical to TRBD2. The V and J ends lost 3 bases and 6 bases, in that order; junction bases with no gene match: 0. CDR3 length equals 12 residues. Per germline, CDR1 LNHDA and CDR2 SQIVND (reference sequence). The CDR3 DNA is TGTGCCAGTAGTATGGGAGGGGATACGCAGTATTTT. This sequence encodes CASSMGGDTQYF.

V is TRBV5-6 and J is TRBJ1-1; the match to TRBD1 covers 7 bases. With 4 bases clipped from V and 11 bases from J, the junction kept 8 bases outside the gene matches. The CDR3 is 12 residues long. In germline, CDR1 is SGHDT, CDR2 YYEEEE. For the CDR3, the DNA is TGTGCCAGCAGCCCGCGACAGGGTTCGGCTTTCTTT. Translated: CASSPRQGSAFF.

For the CDR3, the DNA is TGTGCCAGCAGCTTGGAGGGGTCCGGTAATCAGCCCCAGCATTTT. Its protein product is CASSLEGSGNQPQHF. The V gene is TRBV7-6, the J gene TRBJ1-5, with TRBD1 as a possible D gene (5 bases). The CDR3 has 15 amino acids. Germline CDR1 SGHVS, CDR2 FNYEAQ. V dropped 3 bases and J dropped 4 bases, with 13 bases sitting between them. The variable domain in full, with the rest retrieved from reference TRBV7-6 and TRBJ1-5, is GAGVSQSPRYKVTKRGQDVALRCDPISGHVSLYWYRQALGQGPEFLTYFNYEAQQDKSGLPNDRFSAERPEGSISTLTIQRTEQRDSAMYRCASSLEGSGNQPQHFGDGTRLSIL.

This clone is deemed medium-sized. This CDR3 is also generated by other DNA sequences in the sample. CDR3 nucleotides: TGTGCCAGCAGTGATCGAGACAGTGTCTACGAGCAGTACTTC. This codes for CASSDRDSVYEQYF. The chain has TRBV2 and TRBJ2-7; tentative D call: TRBD1 (5 bases). The CDR3 covers 14 residues. Germline CDR1 is SNHLY and CDR2 is FYNNEI. V gave up 3 bases and J gave up 3 bases, with 12 bases separating them.

The chain employs TRBV7-9 and TRBJ2-5, with 8 bases lining up with TRBD2. The closer fit of TRBJ2-7 to the DNA end suggests the J call may be wrong. The CDR3 spans 13 residues. In germline, CDR1 is SEHNR, CDR2 FQNEAQ (reference sequence). The CDR3 region has the DNA TGTGCCAGCACCCCGGGACTAGCCTACGAGCAGTACTTC. This translates into CASTPGLAYEQYF.

The chain couples TRBV18 to TRBJ2-5; 7 positions match TRBD2. Germline-derived CDR1 and CDR2 are KGHSH and LQKENI. V was clipped by 3 bases and J by 7 bases; unmatched bases: 8. This CDR3 comprises 14 residues. CDR3 bases: TGTGCCAGCTCACCGGTCGGCTCGGGGGGGACCCAGTACTTC. It specifies CASSPVGSGGTQYF. Looking up the rest from reference TRBV18 and TRBJ2-5 gives the full variable domain: NAGVMQNPRHLVRRRGQEARLRCSPMKGHSHVYWYRQLPEEGLKFMVYLQKENIIDESGMPKERFSAEFPKEGPSILRIQQVVRGDSAAYFCASSPVGSGGTQYFGPGTRLLVL.

The rearrangement uses TRBV5-4 and TRBJ2-7; D is ambiguous. From germline, CDR1 is SGHNT and CDR2 YYREEE (reference sequence). This CDR3 comprises 13 residues. The V and J ends lost 5 bases and 3 bases respectively, with 12 bases between them. CDR3 nucleotides: TGTGCCAGCAGTTATTTCCAAAGCTACGAGCAGTACTTC. It translates to CASSYFQSYEQYF.

This clone was detected only a few times. The gene calls are TRBV5-1 and TRBJ2-3; TRBD1 agrees at 8 bases. Looked up from germline, CDR1 is SGHRS and CDR2 is YFSETQ. CDR3 size: 16 residues. V was clipped by 3 bases and J by 0 bases; unmatched bases: 6. The CDR3 nucleotides are TGCGCCAGCAGCTGGACAGGGTCCACTAGCACAGATACGCAGTATTTT. Its translation is CASSWTGSTSTDTQYF.